A selection of T cell receptor beta chains follows, all from one sample in a study of T cells in tumors and immune-related adverse events. TCRdb's copy holds only in-frame clones and misses some; the assay was immunoSEQ multiplex PCR. The data contain fewer than 25,000 clones, 80% to 95% of them singletons. This sample comprised lymph node tissue, obtained from a patient treated with anti-PD-1 therapy. The receptors shown here come from a female donor with metastatic renal cell carcinoma. The CDR3 runs from the conserved cysteine through the conserved F or W. The order of the fields is V gene, J gene, D gene, clone size, CDR3 DNA, CDR3 protein. D genes are given only for firm matches. Some rows mark clone size as missing; the rest say once, few, many or name a class of expanded clone.

>TRBV2|TRBJ1-1|TRBD1|NA
TGTGCCAGCCTGTGGACAGGGGAATTTCAAGCTTTCTTT
CASLWTGEFQAFF
>TRBV10-1|TRBJ2-2|NA|NA
TGCGCCAGCAGTGCCGTGCGGGACGGGGAGCTGTTTTTT
CASSAVRDGELFF
>TRBV19|TRBJ2-1|TRBD2|NA
TGTGCCAGTAGTACAAGCGGGAGGATCTACAATGAGCAGTTCTTC
CASSTSGRIYNEQFF
>TRBV19|TRBJ2-2|TRBD2|NA
TGTGCCAGTAGTATCCCCCGACTAGCGGGGGGCCCAAACACCGGGGAGCTGTTTTTT
CASSIPRLAGGPNTGELFF
>TRBV28|TRBJ1-4|TRBD1|NA
TGTGCCAGCACCACCTGGGACAGCCTGCGGGAAAAACTGTTTTTT
CASTTWDSLREKLFF
>TRBV15|TRBJ2-1|NA|NA
TGTGCCACCAGCAGAGATCCCCTTCATGAGCAGTTCTTC
CATSRDPLHEQFF
>TRBV29-1|TRBJ2-1|NA|NA
TGCAGCGCCAGAGGGGCGCTGGACAGTAAGGACCATGAGCAGTTCTTC
CSARGALDSKDHEQFF
>TRBV13|TRBJ2-3|NA|NA
TGTGCCAGCAGTCAGCAGGGGGGTGGGACAGATACGCAGTATTTT
CASSQQGGGTDTQYF
>TRBV11-2|TRBJ2-7|TRBD1|NA
TGTGCCAGCAGAGACAGGGGCGTTTACGAGCAGTACTTC
CASRDRGVYEQYF
>TRBV4-1|TRBJ1-1|NA|NA
TGCGCCAGCACAGGGACGGAAGGGGACACTGAAGCTTTCTTT
CASTGTEGDTEAFF
>TRBV6-1|TRBJ1-5|TRBD1|NA
TGTGCCAGCAGTGAATTTAGGACAGGGGTTAGTACCAATCAGCCCCAGCATTTT
CASSEFRTGVSTNQPQHF
>TRBV28|TRBJ1-1|NA|few
TGTGCCAGCAGTACTGGGGGCCACTCGAACACTGAAGCTTTCTTT
CASSTGGHSNTEAFF
>TRBV6-5|TRBJ2-1|NA|NA
NA
CASSTSGGPYNEQFF
>TRBV7-2|TRBJ2-7|NA|NA
TGTGCCAGCAGCTCCCGATTAGCGAACTCCTACGAGCAGTACTTC
CASSSRLANSYEQYF
>TRBV12-5|TRBJ2-5|NA|NA
NA
CASGFASGSLYF
>TRBV15|TRBJ1-2|TRBD1|NA
TGTGCCACCAGCAGAGACGTCGACAGGGGATCTGGCTACACCTTC
CATSRDVDRGSGYTF
>TRBV25-1|TRBJ1-1|NA|NA
TGTGCCAGCAGTGAAGCCCGGGCCTACACTGAAGCTTTCTTT
CASSEARAYTEAFF
>TRBV6-1|TRBJ1-6|NA|NA
TGTGCCAGCAGTGTCAGACGGGATTTGGGGTCACCCCTCCACTTT
CASSVRRDLGSPLHF
>TRBV12-5|TRBJ1-1|TRBD1|NA
TGTGCTAGTGGTTTGGTACGAGGGACAGGCGTCTCTGAAGCTTTCTTT
CASGLVRGTGVSEAFF
>TRBV7-9|TRBJ1-2|NA|NA
TGTGCCAGCAGCCTCAGGGCAAACTATGGCTACACCTTC
CASSLRANYGYTF
>TRBV5-1|TRBJ2-7|NA|once
TGCGCCAGCAGCCCGGGAGTGGGCTCCTACGAGCAGTACTTC
CASSPGVGSYEQYF
>TRBV19|TRBJ1-3|NA|NA
TGTGCCAGTAGTCTTGTACCGGTGGGGAACACCATATATTTT
CASSLVPVGNTIYF
>TRBV7-9|TRBJ2-3|NA|NA
TGTGCCAGCAGCTTAGGAGGCAGGGCCTCAGATACGCAGTATTTT
CASSLGGRASDTQYF
>TRBV7-2|TRBJ1-6|NA|NA
TGTGCCAGCAGCTTAGGTGTGGATTATTCACCCCTCCACTTT
CASSLGVDYSPLHF
>TRBV10-2|TRBJ1-2|TRBD1|NA
TGCGCCAGCACTCGGGACCAGGGGGACGGCTACACCTTC
CASTRDQGDGYTF
>TRBV18|TRBJ1-1|NA|NA
TGTGCCAGCTCACCGGGACGAGGTGTGAACACTGAAGCTTTCTTT
CASSPGRGVNTEAFF
>TRBV14|TRBJ2-7|NA|few
TGTGCCAGCAGCCGGAGCTCCTACGAGCAGTACTTC
CASSRSSYEQYF
>TRBV7-2|TRBJ2-3|TRBD2|NA
TGTGCCAGCAGCTCACAGATCGGGATGGGGGGGGAAGATACGCAGTATTTT
CASSSQIGMGGEDTQYF
>TRBV6-1|TRBJ1-1|NA|NA
TGTGCCAGCAGTGAAGGTTTCTGGGGTGAAGCTTTCTTT
CASSEGFWGEAFF
>TRBV4-1|TRBJ1-4|NA|NA
TGCGCCAGCAGAGAATTTTTCGGCCCAGATAATGAAAAACTGTTTTTT
CASREFFGPDNEKLFF
>TRBV7-6|TRBJ1-5|NA|NA
TGTGCCAGCAGTCCGGAGTGGGGGGTCAATCAGCCCCAGCATTTT
CASSPEWGVNQPQHF
>TRBV15|TRBJ1-2|NA|NA
TGTGCCACTAGCGAGCGCACAGATTATGGCTACACCTTC
CATSERTDYGYTF
>TRBV5-5|TRBJ1-2|NA|NA
TGTGCCAGCAGCTTGGACTGGTCCAGGATCGGTGGTGGCTACACCTTC
CASSLDWSRIGGGYTF
>TRBV5-6|TRBJ1-5|NA|NA
TGTGCCAGCAGCTTGGCCCGGTACGGGCAAAGCAATCAGCCCCAGCATTTT
CASSLARYGQSNQPQHF
>TRBV7-9|TRBJ2-4|TRBD2|NA
TGTGCCAGCAGCTTTAACCTTGCTAGCGGGGTAGCCAAAAACATTCAGTACTTC
CASSFNLASGVAKNIQYF
>TRBV30|TRBJ1-1|NA|once
TGTGCCTGGAGTACCTCAGGACGGGTTGAAGCTTTCTTT
CAWSTSGRVEAFF
>TRBV29-1|TRBJ2-3|TRBD1|NA
TGCAGCGGTCACAGGGGTAGCACAGATACGCAGTATTTT
CSGHRGSTDTQYF
>TRBV7-2|TRBJ1-5|TRBD1|NA
TGTGCCAGCAGCCTACACTCCGGGACAGGGGGCGGCAATCAGCCCCAGCATTTT
CASSLHSGTGGGNQPQHF
>TRBV11-2|TRBJ1-4|TRBD1|NA
TGTGCCAGCAGCCGTGAGGGGGCGCTGGGTGAAAAACTGTTTTTT
CASSREGALGEKLFF
>TRBV5-1|TRBJ2-7|NA|NA
TGCGCCAGCAGCCCTATCACTCCCAGCTCCTACGAGCAGTACTTC
CASSPITPSSYEQYF
>TRBV30|TRBJ2-7|NA|NA
TGTGCCTGGAGTGTGAATCATCAACTGGGCGAGCAGTACTTC
CAWSVNHQLGEQYF
>TRBV30|TRBJ1-2|NA|NA
TGTGCCTGGAGTGCGGGGTATGGCTACACCTTC
CAWSAGYGYTF
>TRBV27|TRBJ2-5|TRBD1|NA
TGTGCCAGCAGTGAAGGGACAGGGTATTCCCAGTACTTC
CASSEGTGYSQYF
>TRBV5-1|TRBJ1-1|TRBD1|NA
TGCGCCAGCAGCTTGGATTTGGGACAGGGGGCCACTGAAGCTTTCTTT
CASSLDLGQGATEAFF
>TRBV7-9|TRBJ1-2|NA|few
TGTGCCAGCAGCTTAGAGGAGGATCACTATGGCTACACCTTC
CASSLEEDHYGYTF
>TRBV10-1|TRBJ2-3|NA|NA
TGCGCCAGCAGTGACGGTGACAGCACAGATACGCAGTATTTT
CASSDGDSTDTQYF
>TRBV6-6|TRBJ1-2|NA|NA
TGTGCCAGCAGTTACATAGGAGGGGTTAACTATGGCTACACCTTC
CASSYIGGVNYGYTF
>TRBV4-1|TRBJ2-7|NA|NA
TGCGCCAGCAGCCCCGTCGACTTTGACGAGCAGTACTTC
CASSPVDFDEQYF
>TRBV6-1|TRBJ1-2|NA|NA
TGTGCCAGCACCGAAGGGGGGCAGGGATCCTATGGCTACACCTTC
CASTEGGQGSYGYTF
>TRBV14|TRBJ1-2|NA|once
TGTGCCAGCAGCCAAGTGGCAGGGGATGGCTACACCTTC
CASSQVAGDGYTF